This entry lists 24 T cell receptor beta chains sequenced from one sample in a study of T cells in Graves' hyperthyroidism and ophthalmopathy (dated by TCRdb to the late 2010s). The library came from multiplex PCR. The instrument given in TCRdb is Illumina HiSeq 2000. TCR beta CDR3 regions were amplified from RNA transcripts. The first round of RT-PCR for the TCR CDR3 was performed with the HTBI primer set and the Qiagen OneStep RT-PCR kit. The public reads were reanalyzed by TCRdb: fastp trimming at Q25, MiXCR alignment, in-frame beta chains only. Each entry merges the rows of one CDR3 protein and shows their most common DNA and genes. The sample data list around 300,000 distinct CDR3 sequences, and approximately 19% of these were observed just once. The ten largest clones represent 39% of the sample. The sequencing sample was made of blood. The receptors were sampled from a man over 45 with Graves' ophthalmopathy.

The V and J genes are TRBV30 and TRBJ2-5; 9 positions agree with TRBD2. The germline V gene encodes CDR1 GTSNPN and CDR2 SVGIG (reference sequence). With V trimmed by 7 bases and J by 5 bases, 8 bases remained unmatched. The CDR3 runs 13 residues. CDR3 bases: TGTGCCTCTTTAGCGGGAGTAGGGGAGACCCAGTACTTC. This translates into CASLAGVGETQYF. The full variable domain, completed using reference TRBV30 and TRBJ2-5, is SQTIHQWPATLVQPVGSPLSLECTVEGTSNPNLYWYRQAAGRGLQLLFYSVGIGQISSEVPQNLSASRPQDRQFILSSKKLLLSDSGFYLCASLAGVGETQYFGPGTRLLVL.

This clonotype was seen more than once but under ten times. V usage is TRBV6-5 and J usage is TRBJ2-7; the D gene is possibly TRBD2 (5 bases). The germline gives CDR1 MNHEY, CDR2 SVGAGI. Trimming cost V 1 base and J 4 bases, with 17 bases left between them. The CDR3 extends over 16 amino acids. The CDR3 here is CASSYLPTRDSYEQYF. CDR3 in DNA: TGTGCCAGCAGTTACTTACCAACGAGGGATAGTTACGAGCAGTACTTC.

The chain employs TRBV28 and TRBJ1-3, with D perhaps matching TRBD1 (6 bases). This CDR3 is 12 amino acids long. Deletions cut 8 bases from V and 4 bases from J, with 9 bases between. In germline, CDR1 is MDHEN, CDR2 SYDVKM. Here the CDR3 DNA reads TGTGCCAGCGTGGGGGCAGGAAACACCATATATTTT. It translates to CASVGAGNTIYF.

The rearrangement joins TRBV3-1 to TRBJ1-2; 7 nucleotides match TRBD1. Germline assignment: CDR1 LGHDT and CDR2 YNNKEL (reference sequence). The V segment lost 6 bases and the J segment 0 bases; nucleotides outside the gene matches: 4. The CDR3 is 14 amino acids. CDR3 sequence (DNA): TGTGCCAGCAGAGGGACAGCAACTAACTATGGCTACACCTTC. This translates into CASRGTATNYGYTF.

V is TRBV10-3 and J is TRBJ1-5; D might be TRBD1 (5 bases). V was cut by 3 bases and J by 2 bases, with 14 bases left in between. The CDR3 sequence is 16 residues long. Germline CDR1 and CDR2: ENHRY and SYGVKD. The CDR3 coding sequence is TGTGCCATCAGTGACCAGGGTCGCGGTGGCAATCAGCCCCAGCATTTT. Its protein product is CAISDQGRGGNQPQHF.

Only a few counts were recorded for this clonotype. The chain combines TRBV20-1 with TRBJ1-4, with TRBD1 matching 9 bases. The CDR3 sequence is 14 residues long. Germline loops: CDR1 DFQATT, CDR2 SNEGSKA (reference sequence). V shed 3 bases and J 8 bases; nucleotides not matched to a gene: 7. This chain's CDR3 is CSASSGTGQEKLFF. The CDR3 nucleotides read TGCAGTGCTAGCTCCGGGACAGGGCAAGAAAAACTGTTTTTT.

This clonotype occurred many times. The chain combines TRBV20-1 with TRBJ2-3; D gene uncertain. The CDR3 sequence is 12 residues long. From germline, CDR1 is DFQATT and CDR2 SNEGSKA (reference sequence). V lost 6 bases and J lost 0, with 7 bases in between. The CDR3 nucleotides are TGCAGTGCCAAAAAAAGCACAGATACGCAGTATTTT. It yields the protein CSAKKSTDTQYF.

The CDR3 DNA sequence: TGCGCCAGCAGTGACTCTGGGACAGTGAACACTGAAGCTTTCTTT. Amino acids: CASSDSGTVNTEAFF. The chain is built from TRBV10-1 and TRBJ1-1, with 7 bases identical to TRBD1. V was clipped by 3 bases and J by 0 bases; unmatched bases: 4. CDR3 length equals 15 residues. The germline V gene has CDR1 WNHNN and CDR2 SYGVQD (reference sequence).

This clonotype was observed many times. The chain uses TRBV28 and TRBJ2-1, with no clear D. Germline CDR1 reads MDHEN; CDR2 reads SYDVKM. CDR3 length: 15 amino acids. V was trimmed by 0 bases and J by 9 bases, leaving 15 bases between them. Here the CDR3 reads CASSLWLESGGEQFF. The DNA for the CDR3 is TGTGCCAGCAGTTTATGGCTAGAGTCGGGTGGTGAGCAGTTCTTC.

The CDR3 DNA is TGTGCCAGCAGTTTTACAGGGGGCAGAACTGAAGCTTTCTTT. It is translated as CASSFTGGRTEAFF. This rearrangement joins TRBV27 to TRBJ1-1; 9 bases are a match to TRBD1. CDR3 length: 14 residues. Germline values: CDR1 MNHEY, CDR2 SMNVEV (reference sequence). J lost 5 bases, V lost 3 bases, and 4 bases had no gene match.

The V call is TRBV2, the J call TRBJ2-5; tentative D call: TRBD1 (5 bases). The CDR3 length is 13 residues. Trimming shortened V by 4 bases and J by 5 bases, and 11 bases separated the two germline ends. Germline assignment: CDR1 SNHLY and CDR2 FYNNEI. This chain's CDR3 is CASSARAQETQYF. The CDR3 nucleotides read TGTGCCAGCAGTGCCAGGGCACAGGAGACCCAGTACTTC.

The chain has TRBV6-1 and TRBJ2-2, with TRBD2 as a possible D gene (5 bases). The CDR3 has 14 residues. Germline lookup yields CDR1 MNHNS and CDR2 SASEGT. V was shortened by 6 bases and J by 7 bases, with 15 bases between the two germline ends. In DNA form, the CDR3 reads TGTGCCAGCAGCGCACTGATGGGGAGCGGGGAGCTGTTTTTT. The encoded protein is CASSALMGSGELFF.

This clonotype was seen many times. The rearrangement joins TRBV11-1 to TRBJ2-5, with a weak D call TRBD1 (5 bases). Per germline, CDR1 SGHAT and CDR2 FQDESV (reference sequence). This CDR3 spans 15 amino acids. V was shortened by 2 bases and J by 5 bases, with 15 bases between the two germline ends. The DNA of the CDR3 is TGTGCCAGCAGCTTACGGACATCCCAAGGGGAGACCCAGTACTTC. Translating gives CASSLRTSQGETQYF.

This clonotype was recorded at least ten times. The rearrangement joins TRBV9 to TRBJ2-2; TRBD2 aligns across 9 bases. The CDR3 runs 16 residues. Germline CDR1 reads SGDLS; CDR2 reads YYNGEE. V was clipped by 0 bases and J by 4 bases; unmatched bases: 4. The CDR3 reads CASSVVAGVTTGELFF. The CDR3 region has the DNA TGTGCCAGCAGCGTAGTAGCGGGAGTGACCACCGGGGAGCTGTTTTTT.

This clonotype was found many times. The gene calls are TRBV10-3 and TRBJ2-3, with 8 bases matching TRBD2. The germline V gene has CDR1 ENHRY and CDR2 SYGVKD. The CDR3 sequence is 15 residues long. The V and J ends lost 10 bases and 0 bases, in that order; junction bases with no gene match: 9. CDR3 in DNA: TGTGCCACGACTGGCGGGAGGATAAGCACAGATACGCAGTATTTT. It yields the protein CATTGGRISTDTQYF.

This clonotype was recorded at least ten times. This rearrangement joins TRBV6-1 to TRBJ2-5; TRBD2 aligns across 7 bases. The germline gives CDR1 MNHNS, CDR2 SASEGT. The CDR3 has 14 residues. V lost 7 bases and J lost 5; bases outside the gene matches: 10. The CDR3 region is CASTGGSVGETQYF. CDR3 bases: TGTGCCAGCACGGGCGGGAGTGTCGGGGAGACCCAGTACTTC.

The chain recombines TRBV5-6 with TRBJ1-5; D unresolved. V was shortened by 3 bases and J by 6 bases, with 10 bases between the two germline ends. The CDR3 spans 13 residues. Germline CDR1 reads SGHDT; CDR2 reads YYEEEE. In nucleotides, the CDR3 is TGTGCCAGCAGCTCCACGGCTCTTCAGCCCCAGCATTTT. It yields the protein CASSSTALQPQHF. Filled out from reference TRBV5-6 and TRBJ1-5, the complete variable domain reads DAGVTQSPTHLIKTRGQQVTLRCSPKSGHDTVSWYQQALGQGPQFIFQYYEEEERQRGNFPDRFSGHQFPNYSSELNVNALLLGDSALYLCASSSTALQPQHFGDGTRLSIL.

CDR3 bases: TGTGCCAGCAGTTACCTTAGCGGGAGACCGAGCTACGAGCAGTACTTC. Amino acids: CASSYLSGRPSYEQYF. The chain employs TRBV6-2 or TRBV6-3 and TRBJ2-7; 9 bases are shared with TRBD2. Germline V CDR1 and CDR2: MNHEY, SVGEGT. J gave up 3 bases and V 2 bases, and 8 bases lay outside the gene matches. The CDR3 loop spans 16 amino acids.

There are a few counts of this clonotype. This chain joins TRBV29-1 and TRBJ2-1; the match to TRBD2 covers 8 bases. Germline V gene sequence: CDR1 SQVTM, CDR2 ANQGSEA. The CDR3 is made up of 13 amino acids. V trimming: 6 bases; J trimming: 2 bases; junction bases outside the gene matches: 3. The CDR3 is CSVLLAAYNEQFF. CDR3 in DNA: TGCAGCGTCCTACTAGCGGCCTACAATGAGCAGTTCTTC.

At least ten counts were recorded for this clonotype. V usage is TRBV28 and J usage is TRBJ2-1; D gene unclear. Trimming removed 8 bases at V and 0 bases at J, with 11 bases between. CDR1 and CDR2 from the germline V gene are MDHEN and SYDVKM. This CDR3 region has 14 residues. CDR3 protein: CASLGTSSYNEQFF. The CDR3, as DNA: TGTGCCAGCCTCGGCACCAGCTCCTACAATGAGCAGTTCTTC. Filled out from reference TRBV28 and TRBJ2-1, the complete variable domain reads DVKVTQSSRYLVKRTGEKVFLECVQDMDHENMFWYRQDPGLGLRLIYFSYDVKMKEKGDIPEGYSVSREKKERFSLILESASTNQTSMYLCASLGTSSYNEQFFGPGTRLTVL.

In DNA, the CDR3 is TGTGCCAGCAGGGACAGGGGACCGATTGGCTACACCTTC. This codes for CASRDRGPIGYTF. V gene TRBV2 combines with J gene TRBJ1-2; 9 nucleotides line up with TRBD1. The germline V gene encodes CDR1 SNHLY and CDR2 FYNNEI. The J segment lost 7 bases and the V segment lost 6 bases, leaving 6 bases of the junction unmatched. There are 13 residues in the CDR3.

Notes on this clonotype: Germline is not matched at one junction end, which may reflect a read error. This rearrangement joins TRBV20-1 to TRBJ2-1; 12 bases align to TRBD2. Germline-derived CDR1 and CDR2 are DFQATT and SNEGSKA (reference sequence). The CDR3 is 16 amino acids. CDR3 sequence (DNA): TGCGGTGCTAGACTAGCGGGAGCCGGGTCCTACAATGAGCAGTTCTTC. It translates to CGARLAGAGSYNEQFF.

This clonotype was detected a few times. J is TRBJ2-1 and V is TRBV6-1; 7 bases fit TRBD1. This CDR3 spans 15 amino acids. The germline V gene has CDR1 MNHNS and CDR2 SASEGT. The V segment lost 7 bases and the J segment 5 bases; nucleotides outside the gene matches: 11. The CDR3 DNA reads TGTGCCAGCAACCTTGAGCAGGGGGTAAACAATGAGCAGTTCTTC. This translates into CASNLEQGVNNEQFF.

A remark on this clonotype: Since a much larger clone is just one base distant, this may be a read error. The chain has TRBV6-1 and TRBJ2-5; possible D gene TRBD1, 6 bases. The CDR3 totals 13 residues. V was clipped by 7 bases and J by 2 bases, with 11 bases between them. Per germline, CDR1 MNHNS and CDR2 SASEGT. CDR3 coding DNA: TGTGCCAGCACACTTGGACAGCAAGAGACCCAGTACTTC. It translates to CASTLGQQETQYF.